Sequencing of this T cell receptor (beta chain) was carried out in a study of shared clonotypes between healthy human individuals. Study-level findings and limits: Sample collection involved blood only; tissue repertoires are likely different.

The data were produced by immunoSEQ multiplex PCR, yet TCRdb's version contains in-frame clones alone and is incomplete. In the table there are some 1.5 million clones, approximately 97% of which are singletons. This CDR3 is built from 13 residues. V was shortened by 3 bases and J by 2 bases, with 5 bases between the two germline ends. CDR1 MDHEN and CDR2 SYDVKM come from the germline V gene. As for this clone: Its specificity is unknown.

The sequence was obtained from a man younger than 45 in good health. This chain uses TRBV28 with TRBJ2-1; D is unclear. Sequencing was done on a sample of naive CD4+ T cells sorted from blood. Subset in this sample: CD45RA+ positively selected. The CDR3 nucleotides read TGTGCCAGCAGTTTCTACACCTACAATGAGCAGTTCTTC. Protein product: CASSFYTYNEQFF.